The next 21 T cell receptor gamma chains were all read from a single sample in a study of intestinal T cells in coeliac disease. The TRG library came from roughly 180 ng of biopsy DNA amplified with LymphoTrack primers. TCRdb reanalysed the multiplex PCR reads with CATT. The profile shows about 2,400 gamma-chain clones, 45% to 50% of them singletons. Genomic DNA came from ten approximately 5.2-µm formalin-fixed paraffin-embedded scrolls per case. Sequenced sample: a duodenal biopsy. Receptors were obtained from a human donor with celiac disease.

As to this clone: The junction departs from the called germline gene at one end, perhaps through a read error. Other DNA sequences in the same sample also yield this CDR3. The CDR3 DNA is TGTGCCCTGTGTTCACTCAAGAAACTCTTT. Residues: CALCSLKKLF. The gene calls are TRGV9 and TRGJ1 or TRGJ2. CDR3 length: 10 amino acids. The germline CDR1 and CDR2 sequences are GITISATS and ISYDGTV (reference sequence).

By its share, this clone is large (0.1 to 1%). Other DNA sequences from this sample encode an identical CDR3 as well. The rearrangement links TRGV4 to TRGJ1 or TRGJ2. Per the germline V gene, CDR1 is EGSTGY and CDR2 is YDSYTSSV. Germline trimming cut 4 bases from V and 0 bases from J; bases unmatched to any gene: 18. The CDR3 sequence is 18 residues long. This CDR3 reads CATWDGLAETQNYYKKLF. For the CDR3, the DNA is TGTGCCACCTGGGACGGTTTAGCCGAAACGCAGAATTATTATAAGAAACTCTTT.

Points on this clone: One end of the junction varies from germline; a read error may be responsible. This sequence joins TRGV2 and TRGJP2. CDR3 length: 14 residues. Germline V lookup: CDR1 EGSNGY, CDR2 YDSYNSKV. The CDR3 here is CATWDGFSDWTKTF. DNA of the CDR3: TGTGCCACCTGGGACGGTTTTAGTGATTGGACCAAGACGTTT.

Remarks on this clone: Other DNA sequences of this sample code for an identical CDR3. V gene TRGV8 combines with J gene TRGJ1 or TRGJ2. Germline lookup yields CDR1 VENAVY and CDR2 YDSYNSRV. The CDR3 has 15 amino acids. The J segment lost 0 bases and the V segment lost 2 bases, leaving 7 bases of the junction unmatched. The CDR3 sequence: CATWDIAPNYYKKLF. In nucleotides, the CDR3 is TGTGCCACCTGGGATATCGCACCGAATTATTATAAGAAACTCTTT.

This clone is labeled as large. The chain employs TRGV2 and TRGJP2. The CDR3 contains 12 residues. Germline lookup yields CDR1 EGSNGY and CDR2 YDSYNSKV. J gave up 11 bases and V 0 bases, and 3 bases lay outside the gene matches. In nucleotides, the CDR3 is TGTGCCACCTGGGACGGGCCGTGGATCAAGACGTTT. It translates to CATWDGPWIKTF.

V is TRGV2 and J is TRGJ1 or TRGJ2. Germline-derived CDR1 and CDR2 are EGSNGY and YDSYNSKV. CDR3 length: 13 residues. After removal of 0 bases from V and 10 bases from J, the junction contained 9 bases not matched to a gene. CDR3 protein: CATWDGPVIKKLF. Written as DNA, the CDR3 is TGTGCCACCTGGGACGGGCCGGTTATAAAGAAACTCTTT.

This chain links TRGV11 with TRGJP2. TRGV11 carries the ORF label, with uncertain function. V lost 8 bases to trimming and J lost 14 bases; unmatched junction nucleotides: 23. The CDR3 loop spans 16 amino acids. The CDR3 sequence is CACWRRGKSSDGIKTF. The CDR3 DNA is TGTGCCTGCTGGAGGCGAGGTAAAAGTAGTGATGGAATCAAGACGTTT.

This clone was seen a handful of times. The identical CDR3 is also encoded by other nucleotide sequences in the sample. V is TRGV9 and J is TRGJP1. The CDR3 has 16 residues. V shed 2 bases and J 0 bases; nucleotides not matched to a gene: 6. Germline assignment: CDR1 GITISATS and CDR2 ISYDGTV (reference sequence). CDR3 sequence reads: CALWEAQYTTGWFKIF. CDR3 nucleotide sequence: TGTGCCTTGTGGGAGGCCCAGTATACCACTGGTTGGTTCAAGATATTT.

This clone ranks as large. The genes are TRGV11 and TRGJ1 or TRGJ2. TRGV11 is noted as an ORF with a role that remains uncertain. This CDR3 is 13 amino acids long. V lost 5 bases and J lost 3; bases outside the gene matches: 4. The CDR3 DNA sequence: TGTGCCTGCTGGATTATGTGTTATTATAAGAAACTCTTT. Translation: CACWIMCYYKKLF.

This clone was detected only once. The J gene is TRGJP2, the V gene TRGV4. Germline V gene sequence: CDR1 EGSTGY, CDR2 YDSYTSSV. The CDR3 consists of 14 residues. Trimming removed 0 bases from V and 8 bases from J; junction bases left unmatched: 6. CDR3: CATWDGPVDWIKTF. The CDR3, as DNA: TGTGCCACCTGGGATGGGCCAGTCGATTGGATCAAGACGTTT.

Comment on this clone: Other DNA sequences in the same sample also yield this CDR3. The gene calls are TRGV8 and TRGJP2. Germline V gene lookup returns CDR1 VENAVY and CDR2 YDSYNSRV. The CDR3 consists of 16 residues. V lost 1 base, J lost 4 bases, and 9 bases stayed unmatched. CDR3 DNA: TGTGCCACCTGGGATAGACCCTCCCATAGTGATTGGATCAAGACGTTT. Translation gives CATWDRPSHSDWIKTF.

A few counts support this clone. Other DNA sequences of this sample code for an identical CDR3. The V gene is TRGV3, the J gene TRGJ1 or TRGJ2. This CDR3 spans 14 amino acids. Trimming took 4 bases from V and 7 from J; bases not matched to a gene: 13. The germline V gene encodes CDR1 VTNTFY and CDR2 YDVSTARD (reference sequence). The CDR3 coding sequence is TGTGCCACCTGGGAGGCCCCCACGTGGTATAAGAAACTCTTT. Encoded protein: CATWEAPTWYKKLF.

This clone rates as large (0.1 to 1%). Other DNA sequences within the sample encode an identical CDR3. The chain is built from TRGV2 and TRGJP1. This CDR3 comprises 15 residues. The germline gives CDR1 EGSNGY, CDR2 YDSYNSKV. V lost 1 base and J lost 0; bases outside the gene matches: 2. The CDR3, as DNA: TGTGCCACCTGGGACGGAGATACCACTGGTTGGTTCAAGATATTT. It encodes CATWDGDTTGWFKIF.

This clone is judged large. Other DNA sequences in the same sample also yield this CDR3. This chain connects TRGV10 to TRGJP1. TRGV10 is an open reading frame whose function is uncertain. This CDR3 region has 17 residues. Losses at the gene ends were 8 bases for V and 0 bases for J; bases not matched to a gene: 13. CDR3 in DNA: TGTGCTGCGTGGGACCACATTACTTATACCACTGGTTGGTTCAAGATATTT. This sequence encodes CAAWDHITYTTGWFKIF.

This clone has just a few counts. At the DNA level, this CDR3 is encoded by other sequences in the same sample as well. CDR3 residues: CATWDRPDYYKKLF. DNA of the CDR3: TGTGCCACCTGGGACAGGCCAGATTATTATAAGAAACTCTTT. The genes are TRGV3 and TRGJ1 or TRGJ2. Germline CDR1 is VTNTFY and CDR2 is YDVSTARD (reference sequence). The CDR3 extends over 14 amino acids. With 0 bases clipped from V and 2 bases from J, the junction kept 4 bases outside the gene matches.

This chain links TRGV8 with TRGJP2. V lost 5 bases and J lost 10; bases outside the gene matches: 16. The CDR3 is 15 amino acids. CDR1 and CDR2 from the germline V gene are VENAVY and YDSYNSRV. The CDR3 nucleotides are TGTGCCACCTGGGTGAGGTTTATAGTGATTTGGATCAAGACGTTT. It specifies CATWVRFIVIWIKTF.

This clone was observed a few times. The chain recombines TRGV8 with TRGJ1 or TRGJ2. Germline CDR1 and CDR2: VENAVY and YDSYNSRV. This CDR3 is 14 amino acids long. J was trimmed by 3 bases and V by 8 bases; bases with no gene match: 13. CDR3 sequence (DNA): TGTGCCACCTCCAATTGGGCAGGTTATTATAAGAAACTCTTT. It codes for CATSNWAGYYKKLF.

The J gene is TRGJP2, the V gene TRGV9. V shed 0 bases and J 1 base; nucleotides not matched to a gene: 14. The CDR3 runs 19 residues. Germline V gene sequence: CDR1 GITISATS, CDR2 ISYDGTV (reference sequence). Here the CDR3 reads CALWEVLGGSPSSDWIKTF. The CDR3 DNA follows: TGTGCCTTGTGGGAGGTGCTCGGGGGTAGCCCTAGTAGTGATTGGATCAAGACGTTT.

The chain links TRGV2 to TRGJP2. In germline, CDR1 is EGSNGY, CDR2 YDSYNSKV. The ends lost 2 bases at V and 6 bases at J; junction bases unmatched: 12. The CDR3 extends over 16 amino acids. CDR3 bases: TGTGCCACCTGGGACGTCACTACAGAAGGTGATTGGATCAAGACGTTT. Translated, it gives CATWDVTTEGDWIKTF.

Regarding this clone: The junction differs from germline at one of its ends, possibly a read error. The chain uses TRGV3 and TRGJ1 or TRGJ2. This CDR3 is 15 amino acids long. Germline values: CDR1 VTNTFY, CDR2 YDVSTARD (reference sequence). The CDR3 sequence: CAAWDRPEGDYKKLF. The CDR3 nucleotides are TGTGCCGCCTGGGACAGGCCAGAAGGGGATTATAAGAAACTCTTT.

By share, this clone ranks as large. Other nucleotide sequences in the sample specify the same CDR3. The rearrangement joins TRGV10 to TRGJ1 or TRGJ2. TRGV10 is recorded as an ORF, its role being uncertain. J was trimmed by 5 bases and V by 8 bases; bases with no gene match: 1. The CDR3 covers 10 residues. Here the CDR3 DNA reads TGTGCTGCGTGGGATTATAAGAAACTCTTT. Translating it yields CAAWDYKKLF.